This passage covers 9 T cell receptor beta chains from one sample sequenced in a study of control samples from healthy donors and cancer patients. TCRdb's table, derived via immunoSEQ multiplex PCR, lists solely in-frame clones and lacks some. Of 75,000 to 95,000 clones in the sample, around 90% were seen once. The sequenced material came from PBMCs. Every receptor here comes from a woman aged 50 to 60 with colorectal cancer.

V and J are TRBV30 and TRBJ1-6, with D maybe TRBD1 (6 bases). The germline V and J ends were trimmed by 8 bases and 7 bases, with 12 bases remaining between them. Germline V lookup: CDR1 GTSNPN, CDR2 SVGIG (reference sequence). The CDR3 has 12 amino acids. The CDR3 sequence is CAQGGPNSPLHF. The CDR3 region has the DNA TGTGCCCAAGGGGGTCCCAATTCACCCCTCCACTTT.

The chain recombines TRBV6-2 or TRBV6-3 with TRBJ2-7, with 7 bases that match TRBD1. The CDR3 contains 14 residues. CDR1 and CDR2 from the germline V gene are MNHEY and SVGEGT. Trimming cost V 4 bases and J 0 bases; bases outside gene matches: 3. This CDR3 reads CASSLGGLSYEQYV. The CDR3 nucleotides read TGTGCCAGCAGTTTAGGGGGCCTCTCCTACGAGCAGTACGTC.

This rearrangement joins TRBV2 to TRBJ1-5; D unclear. CDR3 length: 13 amino acids. Germline V gives CDR1 SNHLY, CDR2 FYNNEI. V lost 3 bases to trimming and J lost 4 bases, with 7 bases between them. The CDR3 reads CASSDPVNQPQHF. In DNA, the CDR3 is TGTGCCAGCAGTGATCCAGTTAATCAGCCCCAGCATTTT.

The V and J genes are TRBV5-6 and TRBJ2-5; D is unresolved. Germline V CDR1 and CDR2: SGHDT, YYEEEE. The CDR3 has 14 amino acids. Trimming pared 2 bases from V and 5 bases from J, leaving 13 bases between. The CDR3 loop reads CASSFRRKQETQYF. DNA for the CDR3: TGTGCCAGCAGCTTTCGGCGTAAGCAGGAGACCCAGTACTTC.

The rearrangement links TRBV27 to TRBJ1-5; D call uncertain. The V and J ends lost 4 bases and 6 bases respectively, with 10 bases between them. This CDR3 region has 13 residues. Germline V gene data show CDR1 as MNHEY and CDR2 as SMNVEV (reference sequence). DNA of the CDR3: TGTGCCAGCAGTTCCGCTGGGTTTCAGCCCCAGCATTTT. Amino acids: CASSSAGFQPQHF.

The chain joins TRBV12-3 or TRBV12-4 to TRBJ2-1; tentatively, D is TRBD1 or TRBD2 (5 bases each). V was clipped by 3 bases and J by 12 bases, with 15 bases between them. This CDR3 has 13 residues. CDR3 sequence reads: CASSFRWGEGQFF. CDR3 in DNA: TGTGCCAGCAGTTTTCGTTGGGGCGAGGGGCAGTTCTTC.

The rearrangement joins TRBV6-2 or TRBV6-3 to TRBJ2-7; no clear D. Trimming stripped 3 bases from V and 6 bases from J, with 12 bases between. The CDR3 extends over 13 amino acids. In germline, CDR1 is MNHEY, CDR2 SVGEGT. In DNA, the CDR3 is TGTGCCAGCAGTTATCTAAGGCGAACCGAGCAGTACGTC. This codes for CASSYLRRTEQYV.

The chain combines TRBV6-2 or TRBV6-3 with TRBJ1-5; D ambiguous. CDR1 is MNHEY and CDR2 is SVGEGT in the germline V gene. The CDR3 is made up of 12 amino acids. The V end lost 4 bases, the J end lost 2 bases, and 3 bases lay between the germline ends. CDR3 in DNA: TGTGCCAGCAGTTTTGGCAATCAGCCCCAGCATTTT. It encodes CASSFGNQPQHF.

The rearrangement uses TRBV2 and TRBJ1-6; a possible D gene is TRBD1 (5 bases). The CDR3 has 16 amino acids. V was pared by 1 base and J by 5 bases, with 12 bases between. Germline V gene lookup returns CDR1 SNHLY and CDR2 FYNNEI. The CDR3 reads CASSEVEGYNNSPLHF. The CDR3, as DNA: TGTGCCAGCAGTGAAGTCGAGGGGTACAATAATTCACCCCTCCACTTT. The whole variable domain, remainder taken from reference TRBV2 and TRBJ1-6, is EPEVTQTPSHQVTQMGQEVILRCVPISNHLYFYWYRQILGQKVEFLVSFYNNEISEKSEIFDDQFSVERPDGSNFTLKIRSTKLEDSAMYFCASSEVEGYNNSPLHFGNGTRLTVT.